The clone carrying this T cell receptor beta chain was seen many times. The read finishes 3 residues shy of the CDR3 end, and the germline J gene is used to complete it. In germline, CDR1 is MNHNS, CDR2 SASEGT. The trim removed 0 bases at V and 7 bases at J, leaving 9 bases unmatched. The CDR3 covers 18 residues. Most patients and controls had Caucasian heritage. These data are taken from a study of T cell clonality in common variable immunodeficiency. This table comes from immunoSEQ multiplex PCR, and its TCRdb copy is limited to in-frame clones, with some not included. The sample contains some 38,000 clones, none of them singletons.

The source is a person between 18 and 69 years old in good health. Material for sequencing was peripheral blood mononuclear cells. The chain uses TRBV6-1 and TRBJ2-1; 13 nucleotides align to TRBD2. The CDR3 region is CASSEALGLAGVYNEQFF. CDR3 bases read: TGTGCCAGCAGTGAAGCCCTCGGACTAGCGGGAGTATATAATGAG.